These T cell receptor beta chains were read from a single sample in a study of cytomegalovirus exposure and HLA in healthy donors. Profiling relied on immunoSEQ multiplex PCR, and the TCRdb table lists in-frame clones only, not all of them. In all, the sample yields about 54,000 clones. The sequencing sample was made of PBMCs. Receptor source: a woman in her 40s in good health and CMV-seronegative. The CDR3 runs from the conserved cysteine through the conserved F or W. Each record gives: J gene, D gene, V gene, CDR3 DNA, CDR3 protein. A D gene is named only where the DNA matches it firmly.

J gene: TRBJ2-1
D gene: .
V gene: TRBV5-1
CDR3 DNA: TGCGCCAGCAGGCAGGCAGGGGATTACAATGAGCAGTTCTTC
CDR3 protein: CASRQAGDYNEQFF

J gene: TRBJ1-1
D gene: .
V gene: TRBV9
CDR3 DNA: TGTGCCAGCAGCGTAGTAACAGCGGGCTGGGGTTACACTGAAGCTTTCTTT
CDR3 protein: CASSVVTAGWGYTEAFF

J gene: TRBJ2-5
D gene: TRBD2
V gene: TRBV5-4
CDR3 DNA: TGTGCCAGCAGCCCGGGCGGGGGGACGTACCAAGAGACCCAGTACTTC
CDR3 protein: CASSPGGGTYQETQYF

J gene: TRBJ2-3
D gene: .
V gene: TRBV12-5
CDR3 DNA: TGTGCTAGTGGTTTGGCCTCTATTCACACGCAGTATTTT
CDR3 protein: CASGLASIHTQYF

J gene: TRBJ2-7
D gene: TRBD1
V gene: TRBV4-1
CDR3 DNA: TGCGCCAGCAGCCTTCATGACAGGGGCGAGACCTACGAGCAGTACTTC
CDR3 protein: CASSLHDRGETYEQYF

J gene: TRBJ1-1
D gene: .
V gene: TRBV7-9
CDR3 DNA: TGTGCCAGCAGCGTACGGGGTCCGAACACTGAAGCTTTCTTT
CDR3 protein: CASSVRGPNTEAFF

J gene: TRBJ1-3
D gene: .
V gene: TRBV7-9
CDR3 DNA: TGTGCCAGCAGCTCCGTCCTCTTACTCTCTGGAAACACCATATATTTT
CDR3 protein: CASSSVLLLSGNTIYF

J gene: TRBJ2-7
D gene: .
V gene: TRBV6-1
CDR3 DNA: TGTGCCAGCAGTGGGGGAAGGACATCCCACGAGCAGTACTTC
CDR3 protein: CASSGGRTSHEQYF

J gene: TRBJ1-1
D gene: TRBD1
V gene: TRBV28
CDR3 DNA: TGTGCCAGCAGCCTGGGACAGGGAAGGCAGGCTTTCTTT
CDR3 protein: CASSLGQGRQAFF

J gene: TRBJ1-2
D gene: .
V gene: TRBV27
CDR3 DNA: TGTGCCAGCAGTACAGTATTTACTAACTATGGCTACACCTTC
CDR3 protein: CASSTVFTNYGYTF

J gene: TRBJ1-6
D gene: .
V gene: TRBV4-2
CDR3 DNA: TGTGCCAGCAGCTCGTCAGGTCCCCTCCACTTT
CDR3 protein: CASSSSGPLHF

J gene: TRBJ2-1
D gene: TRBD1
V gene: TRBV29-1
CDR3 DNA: TGCAGCGCCGGGACAGGGGGATACAATGAGCAGTTCTTC
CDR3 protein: CSAGTGGYNEQFF

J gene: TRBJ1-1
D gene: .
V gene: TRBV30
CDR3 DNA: TGTGCCTGGAGTGTAGACAGGCTGAACACTGAAGCTTTCTTT
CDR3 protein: CAWSVDRLNTEAFF

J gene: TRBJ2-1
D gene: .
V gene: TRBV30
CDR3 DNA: TGTGCCTGGAGTGTAACAGGTTACAATGAGCAGTTCTTC
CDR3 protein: CAWSVTGYNEQFF

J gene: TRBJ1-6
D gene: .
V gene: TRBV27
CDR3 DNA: TGTGCCAGCAGTCCAGCGGGACACGAAAGGTCACCCCTCCACTTT
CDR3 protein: CASSPAGHERSPLHF

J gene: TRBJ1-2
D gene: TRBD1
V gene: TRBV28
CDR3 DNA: TGTGCCAGCCATAGACAGGGAGATGGCTACACCTTC
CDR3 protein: CASHRQGDGYTF

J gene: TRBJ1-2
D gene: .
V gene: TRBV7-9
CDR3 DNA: TGTGCCAGCAGCCCCGGGGGGGCGCGTGGCTACACCTTC
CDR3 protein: CASSPGGARGYTF